This TCR beta chain is drawn from a study of cytomegalovirus exposure and HLA in healthy donors. Overall study findings and caveats: When a later analysis compared HLA-associated TCR beta chains with equally common others, the HLA-associated chains turned out to be more clonally expanded and to have lower generation probabilities.

CDR1 is KGHSH and CDR2 is LQKENI in the germline V gene. There are 12 residues in the CDR3. V was pared by 6 bases and J by 5 bases, with 10 bases between. This PCR relied on a set of 60 Vbeta primers and 13 Jbeta primers. Some clones are missing from TCRdb's copy, which holds only in-frame ones; the method was immunoSEQ multiplex PCR. The sample lists 100,000 to 150,000 clones; roughly 75% were seen once. This clone was detected only a few times. Its specificity is not known. The material sequenced was PBMCs. The receptor comes from a woman aged 45-60 years in good health and CMV-seronegative. This chain joins TRBV18 and TRBJ1-1, with TRBD1 as a possible D gene (5 bases). The CDR3 loop is CASSGGKTEAFF. The DNA of the CDR3 is TGTGCCAGCTCCGGGGGAAAGACTGAAGCTTTCTTT.